What follows are 24 T cell receptor beta chains derived from one specimen sequenced in a study of blood T cell repertoires in COVID-19. This table comes from immunoSEQ multiplex PCR, and its TCRdb copy is limited to in-frame clones, with some not included. Counted here are 97,000 or so clones, 75% to 90% occurring once; the ten biggest clones make up roughly 4.4%. The sequenced sample consisted of peripheral blood. The receptors shown here come from a human donor in a cohort sampled during active COVID-19.

This clone was seen just once. This chain connects TRBV19 to TRBJ1-5; 10 bases are shared with TRBD1. Germline V gene data show CDR1 as LNHDA and CDR2 as SQIVND (reference sequence). The CDR3 is 19 residues long. The ends lost 5 bases at V and 0 bases at J; junction bases unmatched: 13. The chain's CDR3 is CASSPRVGQGGYSNQPQHF. The CDR3 nucleotides read TGTGCCAGTAGTCCAAGGGTCGGACAGGGGGGTTATAGCAATCAGCCCCAGCATTTT.

This chain connects TRBV2 to TRBJ2-1, with TRBD2 matching 8 bases. CDR1 and CDR2 from the germline V gene are SNHLY and FYNNEI. With V trimmed by 6 bases and J by 9 bases, 7 bases remained unmatched. The CDR3 contains 13 residues. The CDR3 is CASSRSGGGEQFF. CDR3 nucleotides: TGTGCCAGCAGCCGAAGCGGGGGTGGTGAGCAGTTCTTC.

This clone appeared a single time. The chain employs TRBV7-9 and TRBJ2-5; 7 bases agree with TRBD1. The CDR3 has 16 residues. From germline, CDR1 is SEHNR and CDR2 FQNEAQ (reference sequence). Losses at the gene ends were 5 bases for V and 5 bases for J; bases not matched to a gene: 14. CDR3 nucleotide sequence: TGTGCCAGCAGCCCTGGGACAGTCTCTTCCGCCGAGACCCAGTACTTC. Its translation is CASSPGTVSSAETQYF.

The chain joins TRBV6-4 to TRBJ2-5; TRBD1 matches 11 bases. The V gene end was trimmed by 5 bases and the J gene end by 4 bases; junction bases not matched to a gene: 6. The CDR3 has 15 amino acids. The germline V gene encodes CDR1 MRHNA and CDR2 SNTAGT. The CDR3 is CASSTGQGARETQYF. The DNA for the CDR3 is TGTGCCAGCAGTACAGGACAGGGGGCAAGAGAGACCCAGTACTTC.

V and J are TRBV4-3 and TRBJ1-3, with TRBD1 identical over 7 bases. This CDR3 contains 13 residues. Trimming took 5 bases from V and 6 from J; bases not matched to a gene: 4. Germline-derived CDR1 and CDR2 are LGHNA and YSLEER. The CDR3 DNA is TGCGCCAGCAGCAGGGGGCTGGAAAACACCATATATTTT. It specifies CASSRGLENTIYF.

CDR3 sequence reads: CASSIGRGNDEQYF. DNA for the CDR3: TGTGCCAGTAGTATAGGCAGGGGGAACGACGAGCAGTACTTC. The V call is TRBV19, the J call TRBJ2-7, with 7 nucleotides matching TRBD1. V lost 1 base to trimming and J lost 5 bases; unmatched junction nucleotides: 5. The CDR3 has 14 amino acids. Germline V gene lookup returns CDR1 LNHDA and CDR2 SQIVND (reference sequence).

This chain links TRBV4-1 with TRBJ2-2; TRBD1 matches 7 bases. Germline CDR1 and CDR2: MGHRA and YSYEKL. J gave up 1 base and V 0 bases, and 2 bases lay outside the gene matches. There are 16 residues in the CDR3. The CDR3 DNA reads TGCGCCAGCAGCCAAGACCGGGACAGGAACACCGGGGAGCTGTTTTTT. This gives the protein CASSQDRDRNTGELFF.

The chain employs TRBV5-4 and TRBJ2-3, with a tentative D call TRBD1 (5 bases). This CDR3 has 13 residues. V shed 1 base and J shed 4 bases, with 7 bases lying between them. Germline values: CDR1 SGHNT, CDR2 YYREEE (reference sequence). In nucleotides, the CDR3 is TGTGCCAGCAGCTTGAGGGGATCAGATACGCAGTATTTT. Translated: CASSLRGSDTQYF.

For the CDR3, the DNA is TGCGCCAGCAGTCCCCGGGAGGGCGCTATGAACACTGAAGCTTTCTTT. Translation gives CASSPREGAMNTEAFF. This chain joins TRBV5-1 and TRBJ1-1, with D uncertain. The CDR3 totals 16 residues. CDR1 and CDR2 from the germline V gene are SGHRS and YFSETQ. V lost 5 bases, J lost 0 bases, and 17 bases lay in between.

This sequence joins TRBV5-1 and TRBJ2-3; perhaps TRBD2 as D (5 bases). Germline V gene sequence: CDR1 SGHRS, CDR2 YFSETQ. The V and J ends lost 4 bases and 2 bases respectively, with 14 bases between them. CDR3 size: 15 residues. The CDR3 DNA follows: TGCGCCAGCAGCCCTCTAACGGGGTTCACAGATACGCAGTATTTT. Translated: CASSPLTGFTDTQYF.

This sequence joins TRBV9 and TRBJ2-1; D call uncertain. The V and J ends lost 4 bases and 8 bases respectively, with 10 bases between them. The CDR3 spans 12 residues. Per germline, CDR1 SGDLS and CDR2 YYNGEE. This chain's CDR3 is CASSPTSDEQFF. The CDR3 coding sequence is TGTGCCAGCAGCCCTACCAGCGATGAGCAGTTCTTC.

The chain combines TRBV12-3 or TRBV12-4 with TRBJ1-5, with a weak D call TRBD1 (5 bases). Trimming took off 3 bases at V and 6 bases at J, with 6 bases between the two ends. CDR3 length: 12 amino acids. This CDR3 is CASSFGGQPQHF. In DNA form, the CDR3 reads TGTGCCAGCAGTTTCGGGGGTCAGCCCCAGCATTTT.

CDR3 region: CASSYSAGRSGNTIYF. The CDR3 nucleotides read TGTGCCAGCAGTTACTCCGCAGGGCGCTCTGGAAACACCATATATTTT. This chain uses TRBV6-5 with TRBJ1-3; tentative D call: TRBD1 (5 bases). There are 16 residues in the CDR3. The germline V gene encodes CDR1 MNHEY and CDR2 SVGAGI. V lost 0 bases, J lost 0 bases, and 9 bases lay in between.

The chain recombines TRBV14 with TRBJ2-5; 11 bases fit TRBD1. This CDR3 has 15 amino acids. Germline V CDR1 and CDR2: SGHDN, FVKESK. V gave up 2 bases and J gave up 5 bases; unmatched junction bases: 4. CDR3 in DNA: TGTGCCAGCAGCCAACGGACAGGGGGCCGGGAGACCCAGTACTTC. Translation gives CASSQRTGGRETQYF.

This clone was picked up a small number of times. V is TRBV3-1 (or the pseudogene TRBV3-2) and J is TRBJ2-5; 14 positions agree with TRBD2. This CDR3 is built from 19 residues. Germline V gene lookup returns CDR1 LGHDT and CDR2 YNNKEL (reference sequence). V trimming: 0 bases; J trimming: 0 bases; junction bases outside the gene matches: 6. The CDR3 protein is CASSQDIRLAGGYQETQYF. CDR3 sequence (DNA): TGTGCCAGCAGCCAAGATATTAGACTAGCGGGGGGGTACCAAGAGACCCAGTACTTC.

This chain connects TRBV3-1 (or the pseudogene TRBV3-2) to TRBJ1-2, with D perhaps matching TRBD1 (6 bases). The V and J ends lost 4 bases and 6 bases respectively, with 18 bases between them. The CDR3 spans 15 residues. Germline V gene sequence: CDR1 LGHDT, CDR2 YNNKEL (reference sequence). CDR3 in DNA: TGTGCCAGCAGCCTACACTCAGGGGCGCTGGATGGCTACACCTTC. Translated: CASSLHSGALDGYTF.

V usage is TRBV3-1 (or the pseudogene TRBV3-2) and J usage is TRBJ2-7; weak D call: TRBD2 (6 bases). CDR1 is LGHDT and CDR2 is YNNKEL in the germline V gene (reference sequence). V was pared by 1 base and J by 0 bases, with 22 bases between. The CDR3 length is 19 residues. The DNA for the CDR3 is TGTGCCAGCAGCCAAGTTAGGAGGGGTGTCCCCCGCCTCTCCTACGAGCAGTACTTC. It specifies CASSQVRRGVPRLSYEQYF.

This chain joins TRBV6-1 and TRBJ2-3, with 8 bases aligning to TRBD2. The V segment lost 4 bases and the J segment 1 base; nucleotides outside the gene matches: 7. The V gene's germline CDR1 is MNHNS and CDR2 SASEGT. This CDR3 region has 16 residues. The CDR3 sequence is CASSGVSRGGTDTQYF. CDR3 DNA: TGTGCCAGCAGTGGAGTCTCGCGGGGGGGCACAGATACGCAGTATTTT.

This chain uses TRBV6-5 with TRBJ2-3, with 9 bases identical to TRBD1. The CDR3 totals 13 residues. J lost 5 bases, V lost 8 bases, and 5 bases had no gene match. CDR1 and CDR2 (germline): MNHEY, SVGAGI. CDR3 DNA: TGTGCCAGCCGTCGACAGGGGGGAGATACGCAGTATTTT. This translates into CASRRQGGDTQYF.

CDR3 loop: CASRLQGVTGELFF. CDR3 nucleotides: TGTGCCAGCAGGTTACAGGGTGTCACCGGGGAGCTGTTTTTT. The chain employs TRBV7-9 and TRBJ2-2; TRBD1 is a possible D gene (6 bases). This CDR3 has 14 amino acids. The V gene's germline CDR1 is SEHNR and CDR2 FQNEAQ (reference sequence). The ends were cut back, 6 bases at V and 4 bases at J, with 12 bases in the middle.

About this clone: Other DNA variants within this sample encode the same CDR3. The chain uses TRBV9 and TRBJ2-5; D unresolved. V gave up 0 bases and J gave up 5 bases, with 11 bases separating them. The CDR3 covers 14 residues. The V gene's germline CDR1 is SGDLS and CDR2 YYNGEE. The CDR3 bases are TGTGCCAGCAGCGTAGGAAACAGCCAGGAGACCCAGTACTTC. This translates into CASSVGNSQETQYF. The variable domain in full, with the rest retrieved from reference TRBV9 and TRBJ2-5, is DSGVTQTPKHLITATGQRVTLRCSPRSGDLSVYWYQQSLDQGLQFLIQYYNGEERAKGNILERFSAQQFPDLHSELNLSSLELGDSALYFCASSVGNSQETQYFGPGTRLLVL.

The chain links TRBV10-3 to TRBJ1-3, with a weak D call TRBD1 (6 bases). The germline gives CDR1 ENHRY, CDR2 SYGVKD. This CDR3 spans 15 amino acids. The V end lost 3 bases, the J end lost 2 bases, and 11 bases lay between the germline ends. CDR3 region: CAISDGGLAGNTIYF. Here the CDR3 DNA reads TGTGCCATCAGTGACGGGGGGCTGGCTGGAAACACCATATATTTT.

The V call is TRBV27, the J call TRBJ2-5; possibly TRBD2 for D (5 bases). CDR3 length equals 13 residues. V dropped 4 bases and J dropped 4 bases, with 10 bases sitting between them. Germline CDR1 and CDR2: MNHEY and SMNVEV (reference sequence). This chain's CDR3 is CASSSIGGETQYF. Here the CDR3 DNA reads TGTGCCAGCAGTTCTATCGGAGGAGAGACCCAGTACTTC.

J is TRBJ1-5 and V is TRBV7-2; TRBD1 might be the D (5 bases). Germline V gives CDR1 SGHTA, CDR2 FQGNSA. CDR3 length: 15 amino acids. Trimming stripped 1 base from V and 0 bases from J, with 7 bases between. The CDR3 region is CASSLVGGSNQPQHF. The CDR3 DNA sequence: TGTGCCAGCAGCTTAGTGGGGGGTAGCAATCAGCCCCAGCATTTT.